This entry lists 25 T cell receptor beta chains sequenced from one sample in a study of OX40 agonist ivuxolimab in advanced cancers. The data were produced by immunoSEQ multiplex PCR, yet TCRdb's version contains in-frame clones alone and is incomplete. The sample lists 42,000 or so clones; around four fifths were seen once. The specimen was CD4+ or CD8+ T cells sorted from blood, collected in a trial of the OX40 agonist ivuxolimab. The receptors derive from an adult with an advanced solid tumor such as melanoma, head and neck, liver or kidney cancer.

The gene calls are TRBV5-1 and TRBJ2-1; 8 bases align to TRBD2. The CDR3 sequence is 16 residues long. The germline V gene encodes CDR1 SGHRS and CDR2 YFSETQ. Trimming at V came to 4 bases and at J to 2 bases, leaving 8 bases not matched to a gene. The CDR3 DNA sequence: TGCGCCAGCAGCCTCATGGCTAGCGGGCCCTACAATGAGCAGTTCTTC. Its translation is CASSLMASGPYNEQFF.

This clone was detected a few times. The chain joins TRBV7-9 to TRBJ2-2; no definite D call. Germline V CDR1 and CDR2: SEHNR, FQNEAQ (reference sequence). Trimming stripped 3 bases from V and 8 bases from J, with 7 bases between. This CDR3 comprises 12 residues. The CDR3: CASSFRFGELFF. In DNA, the CDR3 is TGTGCCAGCAGCTTTAGATTTGGGGAGCTGTTTTTT.

The V call is TRBV6-4, the J call TRBJ2-1; D may be TRBD1 (6 bases). This CDR3 region has 15 residues. V was shortened by 2 bases and J by 1 base, with 9 bases between the two germline ends. Germline V gene sequence: CDR1 MRHNA, CDR2 SNTAGT. The CDR3 loop is CASSDGTQSYNEQFF. CDR3 in DNA: TGTGCCAGCAGTGACGGGACACAATCCTACAATGAGCAGTTCTTC.

This clone was seen only a few times. The CDR3 loop is CASSRWTSDNEQFF. CDR3 bases: TGTGCCAGCAGCAGGTGGACTAGCGATAATGAGCAGTTCTTC. This chain links TRBV13 with TRBJ2-1; 9 bases are shared with TRBD2. Germline lookup yields CDR1 PRHDT and CDR2 FYEKMQ (reference sequence). J gave up 7 bases and V 5 bases, and 6 bases lay outside the gene matches. CDR3 length: 14 amino acids.

V usage is TRBV6-5 and J usage is TRBJ2-7, with 9 bases matching TRBD2. The length of the CDR3 is 15 residues. V trimming: 2 bases; J trimming: 2 bases; junction bases outside the gene matches: 4. Germline-derived CDR1 and CDR2 are MNHEY and SVGAGI. The CDR3 DNA sequence: TGTGCCAGCAGTTACACCCCTAGCGGGACCTACGAGCAGTACTTC. Translation: CASSYTPSGTYEQYF.

This clone was detected only a few times. The chain carries TRBV29-1 and TRBJ1-2; D is perhaps TRBD1 (5 bases). This CDR3 is 13 amino acids long. Germline-derived CDR1 and CDR2 are SQVTM and ANQGSEA. V shed 5 bases and J shed 8 bases, with 18 bases lying between them. The chain's CDR3 is CSVSPSQGSGYTF. Here the CDR3 DNA reads TGCAGCGTTTCCCCCTCCCAGGGAAGCGGCTACACCTTC.

This clone appeared a single time. The chain uses TRBV5-4 and TRBJ2-4; D is uncertain. The germline V gene encodes CDR1 SGHNT and CDR2 YYREEE (reference sequence). V shed 2 bases and J shed 5 bases, with 8 bases lying between them. This CDR3 is 13 amino acids long. The CDR3 here is CASSLSEENIQYF. For the CDR3, the DNA is TGTGCCAGCAGCTTAAGTGAGGAAAACATTCAGTACTTC.

V gene TRBV9 combines with J gene TRBJ2-5, with TRBD2 identical over 14 bases. Germline assignment: CDR1 SGDLS and CDR2 YYNGEE. The ends lost 2 bases at V and 5 bases at J; junction bases unmatched: 5. The CDR3 runs 16 residues. CDR3 bases: TGTGCCAGCAGCGTTTTGGGACTAGCGGGAGACGAGACCCAGTACTTC. Protein product: CASSVLGLAGDETQYF.

The V gene is TRBV19, the J gene TRBJ2-1; tentative D call: TRBD2 (6 bases). The CDR3 is made up of 15 amino acids. Germline assignment: CDR1 LNHDA and CDR2 SQIVND (reference sequence). The V end lost 1 base, the J end lost 7 bases, and 14 bases lay between the germline ends. The CDR3 region is CASSIGASVTNEQFF. The DNA of the CDR3 is TGTGCCAGTAGTATAGGAGCTAGCGTGACTAATGAGCAGTTCTTC.

The rearrangement uses TRBV28 and TRBJ2-1; TRBD2 agrees at 7 bases. V lost 7 bases and J lost 7; bases outside the gene matches: 4. Looked up from germline, CDR1 is MDHEN and CDR2 is SYDVKM. The CDR3 is 12 amino acids. CDR3 coding DNA: TGTGCCAGCACTCGCGGGAGAAATGAGCAGTTCTTC. It is translated as CASTRGRNEQFF. The entire variable domain, with the rest obtained from reference TRBV28 and TRBJ2-1, is as follows: DVKVTQSSRYLVKRTGEKVFLECVQDMDHENMFWYRQDPGLGLRLIYFSYDVKMKEKGDIPEGYSVSREKKERFSLILESASTNQTSMYLCASTRGRNEQFFGPGTRLTVL.

The CDR3 is CASSQSMGQVNYEQYF. In DNA, the CDR3 is TGTGCCAGCAGCCAATCGATGGGACAGGTCAACTACGAGCAGTACTTC. V is TRBV16 and J is TRBJ2-7; 8 nucleotides align to TRBD1. The V gene's germline CDR1 is KGHSY and CDR2 FQNENV. Unmatched junction bases numbered 7, after V lost 0 bases and J lost 3 bases. There are 16 residues in the CDR3.

This sequence joins TRBV30 and TRBJ1-3; 7 positions agree with TRBD1. In germline, CDR1 is GTSNPN, CDR2 SVGIG (reference sequence). The ends lost 2 bases at V and 3 bases at J; junction bases unmatched: 1. CDR3 length: 13 amino acids. DNA of the CDR3: TGTGCCTGGAGTTCAGGGGGTGGAAACACCATATATTTT. Translated, it gives CAWSSGGGNTIYF.

The gene calls are TRBV2 and TRBJ1-1; TRBD1 matches 7 bases. The CDR3 runs to 15 residues. Germline lookup yields CDR1 SNHLY and CDR2 FYNNEI. The V and J ends lost 1 base and 0 bases, in that order; junction bases with no gene match: 2. CDR3 DNA sequence: TGTGCCAGCAGTGAAGACAGGGGATTGAACACTGAAGCTTTCTTT. Translated: CASSEDRGLNTEAFF.

Turning to this clone: The sample carries other DNA sequences with the same CDR3. This rearrangement joins TRBV7-2 to TRBJ2-5; TRBD2 matches 15 bases. CDR3 length: 16 residues. Germline assignment: CDR1 SGHTA and CDR2 FQGNSA. Trimming cost V 5 bases and J 3 bases; bases outside gene matches: 4. The CDR3 loop reads CASSPWTSGGEETQYF. The CDR3 bases are TGTGCCAGCAGCCCATGGACTAGCGGGGGGGAAGAGACCCAGTACTTC.

This clone has just a few counts. The CDR3 here is CASSSRDGSNTGELFF. The CDR3 DNA reads as TGTGCCAGCAGCTCCCGGGACGGATCGAACACCGGGGAGCTGTTTTTT. The chain couples TRBV11-2 to TRBJ2-2; D is tentatively TRBD1 or TRBD2 (5 bases each). With 4 bases removed from V and 0 bases from J, the gap between germline ends came to 12 bases. CDR1 SGHAT and CDR2 FQNNGV come from the germline V gene. The CDR3 has 16 amino acids.

The gene calls are TRBV4-1 and TRBJ2-2; D not resolved. The V end lost 2 bases, the J end lost 3 bases, and 10 bases lay between the germline ends. This CDR3 has 15 residues. Germline V lookup: CDR1 MGHRA, CDR2 YSYEKL. CDR3 sequence reads: CASSQQGRDTGELFF. DNA of the CDR3: TGCGCCAGCAGCCAACAAGGGCGAGACACCGGGGAGCTGTTTTTT.

V gene TRBV11-2 combines with J gene TRBJ2-5, with 10 bases that match TRBD1. Judging by the DNA end, TRBJ2-7 fits better; the J call may be wrong. CDR1 is SGHAT and CDR2 is FQNNGV in the germline V gene. The CDR3 contains 15 residues. The CDR3 loop reads CASSLTTGGFYEQYF. The CDR3 DNA is TGTGCCAGCAGCTTGACGACAGGGGGCTTCTACGAGCAGTACTTC.

The J gene is TRBJ2-4, the V gene TRBV18; D is unclear. This CDR3 region has 15 residues. The germline gives CDR1 KGHSH, CDR2 LQKENI. V lost 0 bases, J lost 0 bases, and 6 bases lay in between. The CDR3 spells CASSPPPIAKNIQYF. CDR3 nucleotide sequence: TGTGCCAGCTCACCACCGCCTATAGCCAAAAACATTCAGTACTTC.

The J gene is TRBJ1-2, the V gene TRBV11-3, with a possible D match to TRBD1 (5 bases). The CDR3 covers 16 residues. V shed 0 bases and J shed 6 bases, with 17 bases lying between them. Per germline, CDR1 SGHNT and CDR2 YENEEA. This chain's CDR3 is CASSLDRGSSYHGYTF. CDR3 bases: TGTGCCAGCAGCTTAGATAGGGGCAGCAGTTACCATGGCTACACCTTC.

V is TRBV2 and J is TRBJ2-7, with D possibly being TRBD2 (6 bases). The CDR3 consists of 13 residues. The germline gives CDR1 SNHLY, CDR2 FYNNEI. The germline V and J ends were trimmed by 3 bases and 1 base, with 7 bases remaining between them. CDR3 sequence: CASSEGGSYEQYF. CDR3 nucleotide sequence: TGTGCCAGCAGTGAGGGGGGTTCCTACGAGCAGTACTTC.

The rearrangement uses TRBV2 and TRBJ2-1; no clear D. The CDR3 is 11 residues long. CDR1 is SNHLY and CDR2 is FYNNEI in the germline V gene. V was trimmed by 8 bases and J by 10 bases, leaving 12 bases between them. CDR3: CASLDSTEQFF. The DNA of the CDR3 is TGTGCCAGCCTAGACTCCACAGAGCAGTTCTTC.

This chain uses TRBV7-8 with TRBJ2-5; the match to TRBD2 covers 7 bases. The CDR3 is 16 residues long. V trimming: 4 bases; J trimming: 1 base; junction bases outside the gene matches: 9. Germline CDR1 is SGHVS and CDR2 is FQNEAQ. CDR3 amino acids: CASSSGRGPLQETQYF. In DNA, the CDR3 is TGTGCCAGCAGCTCGGGGAGGGGCCCACTCCAAGAGACCCAGTACTTC.

This chain links TRBV4-3 with TRBJ2-1, with 9 bases identical to TRBD2. CDR1 LGHNA and CDR2 YSLEER come from the germline V gene. The CDR3 totals 19 residues. Losses at the gene ends were 1 base for V and 0 bases for J; bases not matched to a gene: 10. CDR3 residues: CASSQGPLAGLSSYNEQFF. In nucleotides, the CDR3 is TGCGCCAGCAGCCAAGGCCCGCTAGCGGGGCTTAGCTCCTACAATGAGCAGTTCTTC.

The chain couples TRBV28 to TRBJ2-3; 11 nucleotides match TRBD2. The CDR3 contains 13 residues. J lost 15 bases, V lost 3 bases, and 8 bases had no gene match. Germline V gene lookup returns CDR1 MDHEN and CDR2 SYDVKM. The CDR3 coding sequence is TGTGCCAGCAGTTTCACTAGCGGGAGCCTCAAATATTTT. Its protein is CASSFTSGSLKYF.

The rearrangement links TRBV9 to TRBJ1-1; TRBD1 agrees at 8 bases. This CDR3 region has 14 residues. The junction had 2 bases not matched to a gene; V was cut back by 0 bases and J by 4 bases. Germline V lookup: CDR1 SGDLS, CDR2 YYNGEE. CDR3 residues: CASSVGQGATEAFF. As DNA, the CDR3 is TGTGCCAGCAGCGTAGGGCAGGGGGCCACTGAAGCTTTCTTT.